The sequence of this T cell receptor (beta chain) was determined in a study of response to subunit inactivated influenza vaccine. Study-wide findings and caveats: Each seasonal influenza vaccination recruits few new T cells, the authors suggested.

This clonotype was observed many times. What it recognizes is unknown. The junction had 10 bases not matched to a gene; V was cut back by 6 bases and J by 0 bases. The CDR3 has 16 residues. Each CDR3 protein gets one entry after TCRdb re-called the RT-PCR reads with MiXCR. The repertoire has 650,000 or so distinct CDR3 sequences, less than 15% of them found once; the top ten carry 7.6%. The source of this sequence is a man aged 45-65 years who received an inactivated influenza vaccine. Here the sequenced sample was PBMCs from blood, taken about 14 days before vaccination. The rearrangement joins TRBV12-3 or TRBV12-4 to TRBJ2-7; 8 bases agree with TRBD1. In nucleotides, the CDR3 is TGTGCCAGCAGCCCCCGACAGGGGTTAAGCTCCTACGAGCAGTACTTC. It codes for CASSPRQGLSSYEQYF.